This TCR beta chain was retrieved from a study of CD8 T cells in Susac syndrome. Study-level findings and limits: The authors acknowledged that their TCR sequencing and HLA analysis involved a relatively small number of individuals.

Points on this clonotype: Its antigen is as yet unknown.

An amount of RNA that ranged from 0.5 to 1 ug was reverse transcribed with random hexamers. Each CDR3 protein is one row after TCRdb ran MiXCR on the immunoSEQ multiplex PCR reads. The profile shows around 300,000 distinct CDR3 sequences, approximately 91% of them singletons. This sequence was found in a human donor with multiple sclerosis. The specimen sequenced was CD8+ T cells from PBMCs.

The CDR3 nucleotides read TGTGCCAGCAGTGAAATCTATGTGGACGTCCGACGGGAGACCCAGTACTTC. It is translated as CASSEIYVDVRRETQYF. This sequence joins TRBV25-1 and TRBJ2-5; D not resolved. The CDR3 extends over 17 amino acids. V was shortened by 2 bases and J by 5 bases, with 21 bases between the two germline ends. Germline V gene data show CDR1 as MGHDK and CDR2 as SYGVNS.